Presented here are 14 T cell receptor beta chains from one specimen sequenced in a study of T cell changes during pregnancy in multiple sclerosis. Here immunoSEQ multiplex PCR was the method, and the copy in TCRdb shows in-frame clones only, minus some. The sample holds around 40,000 clones, just over 90% seen once. Sequences were derived from CD4+ T cells from peripheral blood mononuclear cells, sampled in the third trimester of pregnancy. The receptors stem from a female donor with multiple sclerosis, enrolled in a pregnancy study.

The rearrangement joins TRBV7-6 to TRBJ1-1; no clear D gene. Germline CDR1 SGHVS, CDR2 FNYEAQ. Between the trimmed V and J ends, which lost 4 bases and 3 bases, there was a span of 9 bases. CDR3 length: 13 residues. The chain's CDR3 is CASSSLGDTEAFF. The CDR3 bases are TGTGCCAGCAGCTCCCTCGGGGACACTGAAGCTTTCTTT. Variable domain in full (rest from reference TRBV7-6 and TRBJ1-1): GAGVSQSPRYKVTKRGQDVALRCDPISGHVSLYWYRQALGQGPEFLTYFNYEAQQDKSGLPNDRFSAERPEGSISTLTIQRTEQRDSAMYRCASSSLGDTEAFFGQGTRLTVV.

The CDR3 loop reads CASSYLDSNEKLFF. The CDR3 DNA reads TGTGCCAGCAGTTACTTGGACAGCAATGAAAAACTGTTTTTT. The chain is built from TRBV6-5 and TRBJ1-4; possibly TRBD1 for D (6 bases). The CDR3 covers 14 residues. Germline V lookup: CDR1 MNHEY, CDR2 SVGAGI. Trimming left V 1 base short and J 5 bases short, with 8 bases between.

V gene TRBV25-1 combines with J gene TRBJ2-2; a weak D match, TRBD1 (6 bases). The germline gives CDR1 MGHDK, CDR2 SYGVNS. Trimming removed 1 base at V and 5 bases at J, with 14 bases between. This CDR3 is built from 16 residues. Here the CDR3 DNA reads TGTGCCAGCAGTGAATCTAGGGGAAGGGGGACCGGGGAGCTGTTTTTT. It codes for CASSESRGRGTGELFF.

Only one count was recorded for this clone. This chain uses TRBV4-3 with TRBJ2-2; tentatively, D is TRBD1 (6 bases). This CDR3 contains 16 residues. Germline V gives CDR1 LGHNA, CDR2 YSLEER. V shed 2 bases and J shed 6 bases, with 16 bases lying between them. The CDR3 DNA follows: TGCGCCAGCAGCCAATTGACAGGAGGAGGACCCGGGGAGCTGTTTTTT. Residues: CASSQLTGGGPGELFF.

The chain combines TRBV7-2 with TRBJ2-6, with 8 positions matching TRBD1. There are 19 residues in the CDR3. V was pared by 5 bases and J by 1 base, with 13 bases of the junction left unmatched. From germline, CDR1 is SGHTA and CDR2 FQGNSA. CDR3 region: CASSVRQGSTGSGANVLTF. The CDR3, as DNA: TGTGCCAGCAGCGTCCGACAGGGGAGTACCGGATCTGGGGCCAACGTCCTGACTTTC.

This clone was detected once. This sequence joins TRBV27 and TRBJ2-6, with no clear D. Germline V CDR1 and CDR2: MNHEY, SMNVEV (reference sequence). The V and J ends lost 4 bases and 0 bases respectively, with 16 bases between them. The CDR3 runs to 18 residues. The CDR3 coding sequence is TGTGCCAGCAGTTCCGCCGCGGTCCCCTCCTCTGGGGCCAACGTCCTGACTTTC. This encodes CASSSAAVPSSGANVLTF.

This clone was seen a single time. The gene calls are TRBV6-1 and TRBJ1-1; D may be TRBD1 (6 bases). V lost 4 bases, J lost 3 bases, and 9 bases lay in between. There are 13 residues in the CDR3. CDR1 and CDR2 from the germline V gene are MNHNS and SASEGT. DNA for the CDR3: TGTGCCAGCAGTGGACAGGTTGACACTGAAGCTTTCTTT. Translating it yields CASSGQVDTEAFF.

CDR3 amino acids: CASSFPDRVWNEQFF. For the CDR3, the DNA is TGTGCCAGTAGTTTCCCGGACAGGGTTTGGAATGAGCAGTTCTTC. This sequence joins TRBV19 and TRBJ2-1, with 8 bases aligning to TRBD1. Germline V gene sequence: CDR1 LNHDA, CDR2 SQIVND (reference sequence). The V gene end was trimmed by 5 bases and the J gene end by 7 bases; junction bases not matched to a gene: 10. This CDR3 spans 15 amino acids. The full variable domain, with the rest looked up from reference TRBV19 and TRBJ2-1, is DGGITQSPKYLFRKEGQNVTLSCEQNLNHDAMYWYRQDPGQGLRLIYYSQIVNDFQKGDIAEGYSVSREKKESFPLTVTSAQKNPTAFYLCASSFPDRVWNEQFFGPGTRLTVL.

This clone was seen only a few times. Other DNA sequences of this sample code for an identical CDR3. CDR3 sequence reads: CASSLFGHQGGNEQFF. The CDR3 DNA reads TGTGCCAGCAGCTTATTTGGACACCAGGGAGGCAATGAGCAGTTCTTC. The genes are TRBV7-6 and TRBJ2-1; the D gene is possibly TRBD2 (6 bases). Germline V gene data show CDR1 as SGHVS and CDR2 as FNYEAQ. CDR3 length equals 16 residues. V was clipped by 2 bases and J by 6 bases, with 17 bases between them.

This chain joins TRBV19 and TRBJ2-1; 7 nucleotides match TRBD2. The CDR3 length is 14 residues. The J segment lost 5 bases and the V segment lost 7 bases, leaving 8 bases of the junction unmatched. Germline-derived CDR1 and CDR2 are LNHDA and SQIVND (reference sequence). Here the CDR3 DNA reads TGTGCCAGTATGGGTCTAGCGGTGGACAATGAGCAGTTCTTC. Protein: CASMGLAVDNEQFF.

This chain joins TRBV19 and TRBJ1-6; TRBD1 might be the D (6 bases). V was trimmed by 6 bases and J by 8 bases, leaving 26 bases between them. The CDR3 spans 18 residues. CDR1 LNHDA and CDR2 SQIVND come from the germline V gene (reference sequence). The CDR3 DNA follows: TGTGCCAGTAGCTTAGAACATGGTCAGGGGAGAGAGGATTCACCCCTCCACTTT. Protein sequence: CASSLEHGQGREDSPLHF.

The J gene is TRBJ1-1, the V gene TRBV30; 7 nucleotides match TRBD1. Germline V CDR1 and CDR2: GTSNPN, SVGIG (reference sequence). V lost 5 bases and J lost 4; bases outside the gene matches: 7. This CDR3 is 13 amino acids long. CDR3 coding DNA: TGTGCCTGGCAGCTTAAGGGGGCCACTGAAGCTTTCTTT. It encodes CAWQLKGATEAFF.

The gene calls are TRBV5-5 and TRBJ2-5; no clear D. This CDR3 comprises 14 residues. Trimming took 4 bases from V and 2 from J, leaving 12 bases between them. The V gene's germline CDR1 is SGHKS and CDR2 YYEKEE (reference sequence). The CDR3 spells CASSPPPVQETQYF. The CDR3 DNA reads as TGTGCCAGCAGCCCGCCTCCAGTTCAAGAGACCCAGTACTTC.

The V call is TRBV28, the J call TRBJ1-5, with a possible D match to TRBD1 (5 bases). The germline V gene encodes CDR1 MDHEN and CDR2 SYDVKM. Trimming removed 4 bases at V and 9 bases at J, with 22 bases between. The CDR3 has 16 amino acids. The CDR3 region is CASSSPGLLYGLPQHF. The CDR3 nucleotides read TGTGCCAGCAGTTCCCCGGGACTCTTGTATGGGTTGCCCCAGCATTTT.